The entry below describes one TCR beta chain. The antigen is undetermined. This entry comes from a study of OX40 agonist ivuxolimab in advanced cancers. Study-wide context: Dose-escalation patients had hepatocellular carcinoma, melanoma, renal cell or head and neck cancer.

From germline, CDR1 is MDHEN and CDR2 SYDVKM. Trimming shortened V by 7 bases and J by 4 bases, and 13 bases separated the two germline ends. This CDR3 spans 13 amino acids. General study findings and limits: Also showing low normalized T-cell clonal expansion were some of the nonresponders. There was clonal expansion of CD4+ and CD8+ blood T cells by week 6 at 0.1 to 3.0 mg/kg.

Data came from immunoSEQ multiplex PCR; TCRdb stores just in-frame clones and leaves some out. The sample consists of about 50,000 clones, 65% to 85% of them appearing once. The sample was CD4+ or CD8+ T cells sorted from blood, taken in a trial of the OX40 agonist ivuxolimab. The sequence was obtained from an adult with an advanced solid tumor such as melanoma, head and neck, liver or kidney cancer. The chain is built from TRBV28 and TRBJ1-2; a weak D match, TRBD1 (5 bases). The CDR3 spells CASTPGRSYGYTF. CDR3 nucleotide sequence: TGTGCCAGCACCCCGGGACGGTCCTATGGCTACACCTTC.